One and the same sample provided the 8 T cell receptor beta chains below, sequenced in a study of shared clonotypes between healthy human individuals. TCRdb's table, derived via immunoSEQ multiplex PCR, lists solely in-frame clones and lacks some. The table has some 2,500,000 clones, roughly 93% seen once; the top ten hold 0.36%. Sequenced input: naive CD4+ T cells from PBMCs. This sample's subset: CD45RA+ positively selected. The receptors come from a man aged 18 to 29 in good health. Some clones in this sample may be carry-over from other donors' samples.

As regards this clone: The same CDR3 also results from other DNA sequences found in this sample. The rearrangement joins TRBV27 to TRBJ1-2; D possibly corresponds to TRBD1 (5 bases). CDR3 length: 15 amino acids. Trimming cost V 2 bases and J 3 bases, with 13 bases left between them. The V gene's germline CDR1 is MNHEY and CDR2 SMNVEV (reference sequence). CDR3 sequence reads: CASSLMGRVDYGYTF. CDR3 nucleotides: TGTGCCAGCAGTTTAATGGGCAGGGTGGACTATGGCTACACCTTC.

J is TRBJ1-1 and V is TRBV5-1; D is ambiguous. CDR1 is SGHRS, CDR2 YFSETQ, per germline. The CDR3 spans 15 residues. V was cut by 2 bases and J by 2 bases, with 13 bases left in between. The CDR3 nucleotides are TGCGCCAGCAGCTTAGGACGGATGACAAACACTGAAGCTTTCTTT. Translating it yields CASSLGRMTNTEAFF.

This clone was found a few times. This CDR3 reads CASRLEAGAFF. CDR3 coding DNA: TGTGCCAGCAGGCTAGAGGCGGGAGCTTTCTTT. This sequence joins TRBV2 and TRBJ1-1; D unclear. Trimming left V 6 bases short and J 10 bases short, with 12 bases between. Germline V gene lookup returns CDR1 SNHLY and CDR2 FYNNEI. The CDR3 sequence is 11 residues long.

Concerning this clone: Other DNA variants within this sample encode the same CDR3. The gene calls are TRBV6-5 and TRBJ1-5; D might be TRBD1 (6 bases). Germline CDR1 MNHEY, CDR2 SVGAGI. Deletions cut 0 bases from V and 7 bases from J, with 10 bases between. The CDR3 is made up of 14 amino acids. The DNA of the CDR3 is TGTGCCAGCAGTTACTCCAGGGGTGGCCAGCCCCAGCATTTT. This gives the protein CASSYSRGGQPQHF.

This rearrangement joins TRBV9 to TRBJ2-1, with unresolved D. V lost 0 bases and J 0 bases, leaving 10 bases between the germline ends. The germline CDR1 and CDR2 sequences are SGDLS and YYNGEE. CDR3 size: 16 residues. Here the CDR3 reads CASSVDGHSSYNEQFF. The CDR3 DNA follows: TGTGCCAGCAGCGTAGACGGTCACAGCTCCTACAATGAGCAGTTCTTC.

CDR3 region: CAISNKGRYEQYF. The CDR3 bases are TGTGCCATCAGTAACAAGGGGCGTTACGAGCAGTACTTC. The chain carries TRBV10-3 and TRBJ2-7, with a tentative D call TRBD1 (5 bases). Germline V lookup: CDR1 ENHRY, CDR2 SYGVKD. This CDR3 has 13 amino acids. V was clipped by 5 bases and J by 4 bases, with 12 bases between them.

The chain carries TRBV5-5 and TRBJ2-5; D may be TRBD1 or TRBD2 (5 bases each). V lost 4 bases and J 7 bases, leaving 17 bases between the germline ends. The CDR3 is made up of 14 amino acids. Germline CDR1 reads SGHKS; CDR2 reads YYEKEE (reference sequence). This CDR3 reads CASSPTRDRGTQYF. In DNA, the CDR3 is TGTGCCAGCAGCCCCACCCGGGACCGCGGGACCCAGTACTTC.

V gene TRBV9 combines with J gene TRBJ2-3, with 7 bases identical to TRBD1. CDR3 size: 16 residues. The germline V gene has CDR1 SGDLS and CDR2 YYNGEE. V lost 3 bases, J lost 1 base, and 8 bases stayed unmatched. The CDR3 is CASSAHRGGRTDTQYF. CDR3 DNA: TGTGCCAGCAGCGCACACAGGGGTGGACGCACAGATACGCAGTATTTT.